These 9 T cell receptor beta chains share one sample of origin, sequenced in a study of T cell responses to AZD1222 COVID-19 vaccine. Libraries were prepared by immunoSEQ multiplex PCR; TCRdb keeps only in-frame clonotypes and omits some of them. There are around 150,000 clones in the sample; approximately 90% occur only once, and 1.9% lies in the top ten. The starting material was peripheral blood, obtained on day 0 of AZD1222 vaccination. These TCRs come from an adult in good health.

The chain links TRBV28 to TRBJ1-2; a possible D gene is TRBD1 (5 bases). The length of the CDR3 is 13 residues. Germline CDR1 reads MDHEN; CDR2 reads SYDVKM. V lost 4 bases, J lost 5 bases, and 11 bases lay in between. The CDR3 DNA reads as TGTGCCAGCAGTTCGCGCAGGGTGTATGGCTACACCTTC. Residues: CASSSRRVYGYTF.

The V gene is TRBV9, the J gene TRBJ2-2; D gene unclear. V gave up 4 bases and J gave up 2 bases, with 3 bases separating them. The germline CDR1 and CDR2 sequences are SGDLS and YYNGEE. This CDR3 contains 12 residues. CDR3 sequence reads: CASSHNTGELFF. The CDR3 DNA reads as TGTGCCAGCAGCCATAACACCGGGGAGCTGTTTTTT. Full variable domain (rest looked up from reference TRBV9 and TRBJ2-2): DSGVTQTPKHLITATGQRVTLRCSPRSGDLSVYWYQQSLDQGLQFLIQYYNGEERAKGNILERFSAQQFPDLHSELNLSSLELGDSALYFCASSHNTGELFFGEGSRLTVL.

V is TRBV5-1 and J is TRBJ2-5, with 8 positions matching TRBD2. Germline loops: CDR1 SGHRS, CDR2 YFSETQ. The V gene end was trimmed by 4 bases and the J gene end by 5 bases; junction bases not matched to a gene: 10. CDR3 length: 15 amino acids. The CDR3 loop is CASSPEAGVGETQYF. The CDR3 region has the DNA TGCGCCAGCAGCCCAGAAGCGGGGGTAGGGGAGACCCAGTACTTC.

Here the CDR3 DNA reads TGTGCCAGCAGTTTGTCGGGGGAGACATACAATGAGCAGTTCTTC. Translation gives CASSLSGETYNEQFF. The chain employs TRBV6-5 and TRBJ2-1; tentative D call: TRBD2 (6 bases). Germline V CDR1 and CDR2: MNHEY, SVGAGI. Deletions cut 4 bases from V and 4 bases from J, with 14 bases between. The CDR3 has 15 amino acids.

This rearrangement joins TRBV29-1 to TRBJ2-7; 8 bases fit TRBD1. CDR1 is SQVTM and CDR2 is ANQGSEA in the germline V gene. The J segment lost 1 base and the V segment lost 5 bases, leaving 7 bases of the junction unmatched. The CDR3 sequence is 14 residues long. The CDR3 loop is CSVKGQAVSYEQYF. In nucleotides, the CDR3 is TGCAGCGTTAAGGGACAGGCAGTTTCCTACGAGCAGTACTTC.

The CDR3 coding sequence is TGCGCCAGCAGCCAAGAAATGGGACCGGGGAAGGCGGGTGAGCAGTTCTTC. This gives the protein CASSQEMGPGKAGEQFF. The chain recombines TRBV4-1 with TRBJ2-1; possibly TRBD1 or TRBD2 for D (5 bases each). Looked up from germline, CDR1 is MGHRA and CDR2 is YSYEKL. The CDR3 runs 17 residues. Trimming cost V 0 bases and J 9 bases, with 21 bases left between them.

Notes on this clone: The sample has other DNA sequences that encode this CDR3 too. CDR3 residues: CSARDMDTQYF. The CDR3 bases are TGCAGTGCTAGAGATATGGATACGCAGTATTTT. The chain is built from TRBV20-1 and TRBJ2-3; D is undetermined. The V gene's germline CDR1 is DFQATT and CDR2 SNEGSKA (reference sequence). Trimming shortened V by 0 bases and J by 6 bases, and 4 bases separated the two germline ends. The CDR3 sequence is 11 residues long.

The V call is TRBV5-4, the J call TRBJ1-1, with 7 bases that match TRBD1. V was pared by 2 bases and J by 3 bases, with 1 base of the junction left unmatched. The germline gives CDR1 SGHNT, CDR2 YYREEE (reference sequence). CDR3 length: 13 amino acids. The CDR3 loop reads CASSLDRDTEAFF. CDR3 in DNA: TGTGCCAGCAGCTTAGACAGGGACACTGAAGCTTTCTTT.

The sample holds one count of this clone. This chain joins TRBV29-1 and TRBJ1-2, with TRBD1 identical over 9 bases. Unmatched junction bases numbered 6, after V lost 4 bases and J lost 6 bases. This CDR3 has 13 residues. Germline CDR1 is SQVTM and CDR2 is ANQGSEA. In DNA, the CDR3 is TGCAGCGTTGTTTGGGGACAGGGAAATGGCTACACCTTC. Translated, it gives CSVVWGQGNGYTF.